These T cell receptor beta chains were read from a single sample in a study of cytomegalovirus exposure and HLA in healthy donors. The protocol was immunoSEQ multiplex PCR, while the TCRdb copy is restricted to in-frame clones and leaves out a portion. Here the sample spans about 130,000 clones, roughly three quarters being singletons. Sequences were obtained from PBMCs. The receptors shown here come from a man younger than 45 in good health and CMV-seronegative. CDR3s include the opening cysteine and the closing phenylalanine or tryptophan. The D gene is left open where the match is weak. For some rows the clone size is stated as once, few or many, or as a class when expanded; others skip it.

J | V | D | size | CDR3 | DNA
TRBJ2-2 | TRBV7-2 | - | - | CASSPGHTNTGELFF | TGTGCCAGCAGCCCGGGACACACGAACACCGGGGAGCTGTTTTTT
TRBJ1-1 | TRBV27 | TRBD1 | - | CASSHGQGGTEAFF | TGTGCCAGCAGTCACGGACAGGGAGGCACTGAAGCTTTCTTT
TRBJ2-1 | TRBV15 | - | - | CATSRESAGFYNEQFF | TGTGCCACCAGCAGAGAGTCGGCGGGCTTCTACAATGAGCAGTTCTTC
TRBJ2-2 | TRBV5-6 | - | few | CASSLGGTNTGELFF | TGTGCCAGCAGTCTCGGAGGAACGAACACCGGGGAGCTGTTTTTT
TRBJ2-1 | TRBV7-2 | TRBD2 | - | CASSFSPGGRVAEQFF | TGTGCCAGCAGCTTCTCGCCGGGAGGTCGGGTGGCTGAGCAGTTCTTC
TRBJ2-1 | TRBV7-6 | TRBD2 | - | CASSLETGGFDEQFF | TGTGCCAGCAGCTTAGAAACGGGAGGGTTCGATGAGCAGTTCTTC
TRBJ2-7 | TRBV18 | TRBD2 | - | CASSPPGGSSYEQYF | TGTGCCAGCTCACCACCCGGCGGGAGCTCCTACGAGCAGTACTTC
TRBJ2-1 | TRBV4-3 | TRBD2 | - | CASSQGLAGSYNEQFF | TGCGCCAGCAGCCAAGGACTAGCGGGTTCCTACAATGAGCAGTTCTTC
TRBJ2-7 | TRBV30 | - | - | CAWSDEVIYEQYF | TGTGCCTGGAGTGATGAGGTAATCTACGAGCAGTACTTC
TRBJ1-5 | TRBV27 | TRBD1 | once | CASSSTGNQPQHF | TGTGCCAGCAGTTCGACAGGGAATCAGCCCCAGCATTTT
TRBJ2-5 | TRBV2 | - | once | CAGGKEETQYF | TGTGCGGGGGGTAAGGAAGAGACCCAGTACTTC
TRBJ2-4 | TRBV9 | - | - | CASSVEGAGGFEIQYF | TGTGCCAGCAGCGTAGAGGGGGCGGGAGGCTTCGAGATTCAGTACTTC
TRBJ2-7 | TRBV19 | - | - | CASSPGGWNSYEQYF | TGTGCCAGCAGCCCCGGAGGCTGGAACTCCTACGAGCAGTACTTC
TRBJ1-3 | TRBV18 | TRBD1 | once | CASSPFVVAPDRGDSGNTIYF | TGTGCCAGCTCACCATTTGTCGTTGCCCCCGACAGGGGAGACTCTGGAAACACCATATATTTT
TRBJ1-2 | TRBV30 | - | - | CAWNRADGYTF | TGTGCCTGGAACAGGGCCGATGGCTACACCTTC
TRBJ1-1 | TRBV9 | - | - | CASSVVMGGNTEAFF | TGTGCCAGCAGCGTAGTTATGGGGGGGAACACTGAAGCTTTCTTT
TRBJ2-5 | TRBV5-4 | - | - | CASSLWRGGETQYF | TGTGCCAGCAGCTTGTGGAGGGGAGGAGAGACCCAGTACTTC
TRBJ2-3 | TRBV7-2 | - | - | CASTIGGTDTQYF | TGTGCCAGCACCATAGGGGGCACAGATACGCAGTATTTT
TRBJ1-5 | TRBV7-2 | - | - | CASSVRGNQPQHF | TGTGCCAGCAGCGTCAGGGGCAATCAGCCCCAGCATTTT
TRBJ1-4 | TRBV6-5 | - | - | CASRGRGEKLFF | TGTGCCAGCAGGGGGAGGGGCGAAAAACTGTTTTTT
TRBJ2-7 | TRBV6-6 | - | - | CASSPPQGGTYEQYF | TGTGCCAGCAGCCCGCCTCAGGGAGGTACCTACGAGCAGTACTTC
TRBJ2-3 | TRBV25-1 | TRBD2 | - | CASSRGPGRGGTDTQYF | TGTGCCAGCAGTAGGGGCCCAGGTCGGGGGGGCACAGATACGCAGTATTTT
TRBJ2-2 | TRBV15 | - | - | CATSSRTGELFF | TGTGCCACCAGCAGCAGGACCGGGGAGCTGTTTTTT
TRBJ2-5 | TRBV19 | - | - | CASSIEDTSSQYF | TGTGCCAGTAGTATCGAGGACACCAGTTCCCAGTACTTC
TRBJ2-7 | TRBV4-3 | - | - | CASSQGRSRGTYEQYF | TGCGCCAGCAGCCAGGGGCGGTCCCGAGGAACCTACGAGCAGTACTTC
TRBJ2-7 | TRBV6-5 | - | - | CATMREALSYEQYF | TGTGCCACCATGAGGGAGGCCTTATCCTACGAGCAGTACTTC
TRBJ2-7 | TRBV10-3 | TRBD2 | once | CAISLLAGPPPYEQYF | TGTGCCATCAGTTTACTAGCGGGACCCCCTCCCTACGAGCAGTACTTC
TRBJ1-2 | TRBV29-1 | - | few | CSVPGGGNYGYTF | TGCAGCGTTCCGGGAGGGGGGAACTATGGCTACACCTTC
TRBJ2-7 | TRBV4-2 | - | - | CASSQEGVARSSYEQYF | TGTGCCAGCAGCCAAGAAGGAGTAGCGAGGAGCTCCTACGAGCAGTACTTC
TRBJ1-5 | TRBV6-6 | TRBD1 | - | CASSRQGAVFQPQHF | TGTGCCAGCAGTCGACAGGGGGCTGTTTTTCAGCCCCAGCATTTT
TRBJ2-4 | TRBV28 | TRBD2 | - | CASSRAGGENIQYF | TGTGCCAGCAGTCGAGCGGGAGGGGAAAACATTCAGTACTTC
TRBJ2-1 | TRBV11-2 | TRBD2 | many | CASSSLGGGDNEQFF | TGTGCCAGCAGCTCCCTCGGGGGGGGAGACAATGAGCAGTTCTTC
TRBJ1-6 | TRBV5-6 | TRBD1 | - | CASSRGTGNNSPLHF | TGTGCCAGCAGCCGAGGGACAGGGAACAATTCACCCCTCCACTTT
TRBJ2-3 | TRBV4-2 | - | - | CASSQDHYTQYF | TGTGCCAGCAGCCAAGACCATTATACGCAGTATTTT
TRBJ2-7 | TRBV28 | - | - | CASSFNIAAYYEQYF | TGTGCCAGCAGTTTCAATATAGCGGCCTACTACGAGCAGTACTTC
TRBJ2-3 | TRBV29-1 | TRBD1 | - | CSVAFRRGQDTQYF | TGCAGCGTTGCATTCCGCAGGGGGCAAGATACGCAGTATTTT
TRBJ2-7 | TRBV9 | TRBD1 | - | CASSVDQGAYEQYF | TGTGCCAGCAGCGTTGATCAGGGGGCCTACGAGCAGTACTTC
TRBJ1-5 | TRBV21-1 | - | - | CASSAKTRTGAPNQPQHF | TGTGCCAGCAGCGCCAAAACCCGGACAGGGGCGCCTAATCAGCCCCAGCATTTT
TRBJ2-3 | TRBV9 | TRBD2 | - | CASSGAGASTDTQYF | TGTGCCAGCAGCGGAGCGGGAGCGAGCACAGATACGCAGTATTTT
TRBJ2-7 | TRBV28 | TRBD2 | - | CASSLSGLAGAHQYF | TGTGCCAGCAGTCTATCGGGACTAGCGGGAGCTCACCAGTACTTC
TRBJ1-2 | TRBV4-3 | - | medium-sized | CASSQEFSTGYGYTF | TGCGCCAGCAGCCAAGAGTTCTCTACGGGATATGGCTACACCTTC